This T cell receptor (beta chain) derives from a study of persistence of HIV-infected CD4 T cells. Study in general: Up to about 180 mL blood was drawn at multiple time points; two donors had single-time leukapheresis. Anti-CD3/anti-CD28 beads activated more cells than antigen stimulation did.

Worth noting for this clone: Antigen specificity is unknown.

The libraries were made with immunoSEQ version 4 in survey mode. Measured with immunoSEQ multiplex PCR; TCRdb has only the in-frame clones, and not every one. This sample has under 55,000 clones, with roughly 90% found just once. Nonspecific anti-CD3/anti-CD28 bead stimulation represents the broad CD4+ T cell repertoire. Sorting of responding CD4+ T cells relied on upregulated CD40 ligand together with CD69. Suppressive ART was started during chronic HIV-1 infection in these adults. The CDR3 spans 12 residues. Deletions cut 1 base from V and 5 bases from J, with 5 bases between. The germline V gene encodes CDR1 LNHNV and CDR2 YYDKDF (reference sequence).

The clonotype was recovered from an adult woman with HIV who was CMV-seropositive. Sample: CD4+ T cells sorted from PBMCs after approximately 19-hour stimulation, taken from a patient who received antiretroviral therapy. V and J are TRBV15 and TRBJ2-5; TRBD1 or TRBD2 may be the D gene (5 bases each). This CDR3 is CATSRGGETQYF. CDR3 nucleotide sequence: TGTGCCACCAGCAGAGGGGGGGAGACCCAGTACTTC.